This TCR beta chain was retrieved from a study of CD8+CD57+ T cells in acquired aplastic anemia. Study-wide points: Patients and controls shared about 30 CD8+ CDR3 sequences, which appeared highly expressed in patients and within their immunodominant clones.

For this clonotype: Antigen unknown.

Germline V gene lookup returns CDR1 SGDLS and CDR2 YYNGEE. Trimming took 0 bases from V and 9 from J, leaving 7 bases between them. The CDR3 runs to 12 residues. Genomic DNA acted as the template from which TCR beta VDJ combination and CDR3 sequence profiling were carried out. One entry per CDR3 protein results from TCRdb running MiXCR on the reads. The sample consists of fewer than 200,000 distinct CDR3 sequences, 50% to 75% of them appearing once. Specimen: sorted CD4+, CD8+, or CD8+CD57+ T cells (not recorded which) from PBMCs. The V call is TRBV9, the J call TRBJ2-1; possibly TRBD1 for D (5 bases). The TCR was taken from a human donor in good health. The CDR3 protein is CASSVEGFEQFF. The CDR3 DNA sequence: TGTGCCAGCAGCGTAGAGGGGTTTGAGCAGTTCTTC. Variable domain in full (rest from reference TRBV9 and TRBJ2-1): DSGVTQTPKHLITATGQRVTLRCSPRSGDLSVYWYQQSLDQGLQFLIQYYNGEERAKGNILERFSAQQFPDLHSELNLSSLELGDSALYFCASSVEGFEQFFGPGTRLTVL.